This TCR beta chain originates from a study of blood T cell repertoires in COVID-19. Study-wide background: From the United States, Italy and Spain came samples of acute and convalescent COVID-19.

The germline V gene has CDR1 SGHTA and CDR2 FQGTGA. The CDR3 has 14 amino acids. V was pared by 5 bases and J by 4 bases, with 6 bases of the junction left unmatched. Clones were sequenced by immunoSEQ multiplex PCR, and TCRdb holds only the in-frame ones, with some missing. The sample carries about 210,000 clones, roughly 90% recorded once. The sequencing input was peripheral blood. This clonotype was sampled from a man in his 70s with acute or convalescent COVID-19. The V and J genes are TRBV7-3 and TRBJ2-3; 7 bases are shared with TRBD2. CDR3 protein: CASSPSSGADTQYF. CDR3 DNA: TGTGCCAGCAGCCCGTCTAGCGGAGCAGATACGCAGTATTTT.